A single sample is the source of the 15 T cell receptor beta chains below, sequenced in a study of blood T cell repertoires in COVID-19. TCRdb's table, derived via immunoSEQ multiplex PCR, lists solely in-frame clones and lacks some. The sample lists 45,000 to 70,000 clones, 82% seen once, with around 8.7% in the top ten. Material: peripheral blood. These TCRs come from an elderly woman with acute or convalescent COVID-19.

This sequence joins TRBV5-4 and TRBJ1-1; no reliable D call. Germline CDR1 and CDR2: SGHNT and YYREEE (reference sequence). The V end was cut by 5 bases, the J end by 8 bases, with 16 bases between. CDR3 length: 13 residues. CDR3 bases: TGTGCCAGCAGTCGGGCAATGGGGAGGGAAGCTTTCTTT. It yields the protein CASSRAMGREAFF.

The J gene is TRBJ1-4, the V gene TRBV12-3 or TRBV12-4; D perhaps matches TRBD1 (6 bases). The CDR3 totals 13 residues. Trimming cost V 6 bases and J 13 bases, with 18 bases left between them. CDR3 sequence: CASSRQVRVGLFF. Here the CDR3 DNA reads TGTGCCAGCAGCCGACAGGTCCGGGTGGGACTGTTTTTT.

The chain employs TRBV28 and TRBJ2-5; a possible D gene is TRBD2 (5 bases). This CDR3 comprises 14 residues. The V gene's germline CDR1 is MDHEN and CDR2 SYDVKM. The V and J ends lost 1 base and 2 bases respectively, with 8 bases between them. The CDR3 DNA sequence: TGTGCCAGCAGTTTATTCGGGGTTCAAGAGACCCAGTACTTC. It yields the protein CASSLFGVQETQYF.

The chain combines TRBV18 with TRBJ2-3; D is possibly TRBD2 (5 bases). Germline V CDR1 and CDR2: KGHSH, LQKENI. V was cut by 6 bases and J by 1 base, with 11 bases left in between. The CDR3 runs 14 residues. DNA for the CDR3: TGTGCCAGCTCCCAGCGGAAAGGCACAGATACGCAGTATTTT. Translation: CASSQRKGTDTQYF.

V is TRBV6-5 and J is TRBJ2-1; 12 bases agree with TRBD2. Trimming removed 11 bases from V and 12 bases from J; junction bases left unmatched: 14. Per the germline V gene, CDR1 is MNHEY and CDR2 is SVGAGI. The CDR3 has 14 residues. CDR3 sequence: CAGRRTSGTSRQFF. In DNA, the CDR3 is TGTGCCGGACGACGGACTAGCGGGACCAGTAGGCAGTTCTTC.

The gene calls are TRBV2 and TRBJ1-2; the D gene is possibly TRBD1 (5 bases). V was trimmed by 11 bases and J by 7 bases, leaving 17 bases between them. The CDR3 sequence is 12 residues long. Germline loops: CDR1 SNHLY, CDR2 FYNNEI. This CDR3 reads CAPFGARSGYTF. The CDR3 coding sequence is TGTGCCCCGTTTGGGGCTAGGAGTGGCTACACCTTC.

CDR3 in DNA: TGTGCCAGCAGCCCGCGACAGGGGTATGGCTACACCTTC. This gives the protein CASSPRQGYGYTF. V and J are TRBV4-2 and TRBJ1-2; 8 positions agree with TRBD1. V was pared by 4 bases and J by 5 bases, with 3 bases of the junction left unmatched. Germline values: CDR1 LGHNA, CDR2 YNFKEQ. CDR3 length equals 13 residues.

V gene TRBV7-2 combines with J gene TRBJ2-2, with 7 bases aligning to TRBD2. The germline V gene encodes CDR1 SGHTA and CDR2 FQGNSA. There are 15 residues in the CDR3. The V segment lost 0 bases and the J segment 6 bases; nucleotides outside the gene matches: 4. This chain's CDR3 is CASSLASGLAGELFF. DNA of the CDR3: TGTGCCAGCAGCTTAGCCTCCGGACTAGCCGGGGAGCTGTTTTTT.

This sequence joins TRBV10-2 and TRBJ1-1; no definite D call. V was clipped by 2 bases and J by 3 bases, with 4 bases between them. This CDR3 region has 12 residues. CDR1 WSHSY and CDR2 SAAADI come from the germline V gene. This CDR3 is CASSEGHTEAFF. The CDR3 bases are TGCGCCAGCAGTGAGGGGCACACTGAAGCTTTCTTT.

The CDR3 is CATTSGEIAGELFF. The CDR3 bases are TGTGCCACGACTAGCGGGGAGATAGCCGGGGAGCTGTTTTTT. V gene TRBV10-3 combines with J gene TRBJ2-2; TRBD2 agrees at 11 bases. CDR3 length: 14 amino acids. Unmatched junction bases numbered 7, after V lost 10 bases and J lost 6 bases. Germline CDR1 and CDR2: ENHRY and SYGVKD.

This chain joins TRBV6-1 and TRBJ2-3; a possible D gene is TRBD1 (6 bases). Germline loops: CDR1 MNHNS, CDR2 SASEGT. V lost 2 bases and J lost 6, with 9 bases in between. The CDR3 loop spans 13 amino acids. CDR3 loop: CASSEQRGDTQYF. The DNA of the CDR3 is TGTGCCAGCAGTGAACAAAGGGGGGATACGCAGTATTTT.

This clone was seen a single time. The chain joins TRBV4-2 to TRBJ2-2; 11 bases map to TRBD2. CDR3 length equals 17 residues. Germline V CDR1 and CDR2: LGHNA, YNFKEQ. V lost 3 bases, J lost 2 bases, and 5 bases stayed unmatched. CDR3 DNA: TGTGCCAGCAGCCACAGTCTAGCGGGGGGAAACACCGGGGAGCTGTTTTTT. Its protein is CASSHSLAGGNTGELFF.

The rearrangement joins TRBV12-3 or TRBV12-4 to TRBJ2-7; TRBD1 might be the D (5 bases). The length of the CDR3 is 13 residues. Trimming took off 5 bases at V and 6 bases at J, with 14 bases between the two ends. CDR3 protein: CASSTLDSTEQYF. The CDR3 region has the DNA TGTGCCAGCAGTACCCTTGACAGTACCGAGCAGTACTTC.

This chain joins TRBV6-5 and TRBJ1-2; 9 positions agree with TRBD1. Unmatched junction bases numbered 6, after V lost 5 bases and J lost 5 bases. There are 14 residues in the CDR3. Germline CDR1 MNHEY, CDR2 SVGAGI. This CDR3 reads CASSNRGRYYGYTF. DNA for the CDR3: TGTGCCAGCAGTAACAGGGGGCGGTATTATGGCTACACCTTC.

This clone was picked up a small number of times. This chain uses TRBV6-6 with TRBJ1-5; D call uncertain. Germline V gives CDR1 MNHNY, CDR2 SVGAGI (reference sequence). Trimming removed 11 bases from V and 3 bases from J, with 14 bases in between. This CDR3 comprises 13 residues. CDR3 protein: CAAQRGNNQPQHF. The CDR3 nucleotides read TGTGCCGCCCAGAGAGGTAACAATCAGCCCCAGCATTTT.